This record covers a single T cell receptor (beta chain). The clone's antigen remains unknown. Per-base qualities were not stored, and no clone one base away is much larger. The protocol used for the library was the immunoSEQ multiplex PCR assay. DNA from the CD4+ T cells that had been cultured and isolated underwent TCR beta CDR3 sequencing. The published analysis was carried out like this. The analysis removed non-productive TCR sequences, trimmed reads to the CDR3 region, and retained only CDR3s that were 7 or more amino acids long. Antigen-specific clonotypes were identified using the MANAFEST web app by comparison of expansion in peptide wells against reference cultures. For clones to be considered positive, expansion at FDR<0.05 versus reference and all other wells, an odds ratio above 5, and a frequency above 0.1% in two replicate wells were required. Clonotypes significantly expanded in SARS-CoV-2 spike wells and in at least one common cold coronavirus spike condition were defined as cross-reactive. Levenshtein distance calculated with the stringdist R package was used to assess CDR3 similarity, and unrooted trees were constructed with ape in R 3.6.1. TCRdb re-hosts the immuneACCESS table, in-frame sequences only. Its copies lack some clones; in the studies checked, an unresolved V gene accounts for under half of them, and the cause for the rest is not known. V, J and clone size are taken as reported in that table, and D and trimming were inferred from the DNA itself. This sample is represented by around 79,000 clones; 74% of them were singletons. The biggest ten clones account for more than 1.5% of the sample.

In the ViraFEST assay, PBMC were stimulated with viral peptide pools, and antigen-specific CD4+ T cell clonotypes were then identified by expansion using TCR sequencing. After 10 to 11 days of culture, CD4+ T cells were isolated with the EasySep CD4+ T cell isolation kit. None of the healthy vaccine recipients had a prior SARS-CoV-2 infection, which was confirmed by nucleocapsid antibody tests that came back negative both before and after vaccination. Some 1.9 million PBMC per well were cultured with around 10 ug/ml peptides in IMDM containing roughly 5% human AB serum, roughly 10 IU/ml IL-2 and gentamicin. On days 3 and 7, half of the culture medium was replaced with fresh IL-2-containing medium. Each peptide stimulation condition was cultured in triplicate wells unless otherwise noted. Using Ficoll-Paque Plus gradient centrifugation, PBMC were separated from whole blood and then either used fresh or cryopreserved at -140C. Overlapping peptide pools spanned the spike proteins of SARS-CoV-2 and the common cold coronaviruses HCoV-NL63, HCoV-OC43 and HCoV-229E. Genomic DNA was extracted from cultured CD4+ T cells with the QIAamp micro DNA kit.

V is shortened by 7 bases, J by 0 bases, and the region joining them spans 8 bases. The CDR3 sequence holds 14 residues, the cysteine and phenylalanine included. Only the CDR3 region is kept as DNA, spanning 42 bases read in frame from base 1. As encoded in the germline V gene, CDR1 is SGHDT while CDR2 is YYEEEE. This sample is drawn from a study of vaccination effects on CD4 cells after COVID-19 (dated by TCRdb to between 2021 and 2023). General notes on the study: Each participant got two doses of an mRNA SARS-CoV-2 vaccine, either BNT162b2 or mRNA-1273. SARS-CoV-2 spike-specific CD4+ TCR repertoires were compared before and after mRNA vaccination in COVID-19 convalescent patients and in infection-naive vaccine recipients. Altogether, around 11 COVID-19 convalescent patients and a handful of SARS-CoV-2-naive healthy vaccine recipients made up the full study. The Oncomine TCR Beta short-read assay on an Illumina iSeq 100 was used to sequence cultures from other donors in the study. Here is what the overall study found, with its caveats: The study was limited by a small number of convalescent patients, and early post-infection timepoints were lacking. At late post-vaccination timepoints, both infection-induced and vaccine-induced clones showed marked clonal contraction, consistent with waning T cell responses. Among healthy vaccine recipients, nearly all vaccine-induced clones were SARS-CoV-2 mono-reactive, and only 1 of 255 was cross-reactive with common cold coronaviruses.

This TCR derives from a human donor who received a COVID-19 vaccine. This chain is built from TRBV5-6 and TRBJ1-6; no D gene is confidently identified. Source: CD4+ T cells from PBMCs cultured with HCoV-229E spike peptides, taken before COVID-19 vaccination. The sample's cell subset or site label, in plain terms: HCoV-229E spike overlapping peptide pool stimulation. The DNA is as follows: TGTGCCAGCCGGAAAAGCTCCTATAATTCACCCCTCCACTTT. Translated, it reads CASRKSSYNSPLHF.